This TCR beta chain was recorded in a study of shared clonotypes between healthy human individuals. CD45RA-negative memory and CD45RA+ naive subsets were split from the CD4+ cells. The V gene lost 5 bases and the J gene lost 0 bases, with 15 bases spanning the gap. In germline, CDR1 is SGHRS, CDR2 YFSETQ. CDR3 length: 16 residues. TCRdb keeps only in-frame clones here, not all; method: immunoSEQ multiplex PCR. The data contain 550,000 to 800,000 clones, around 67% of them singletons. This sequence originates from a woman aged 25-40 years in good health. The chain carries TRBV5-1 and TRBJ1-3; unclear D gene. Sequences were obtained from memory CD4+ T cells sorted from blood. Subset noted: CD45RA-negative fraction. The CDR3 DNA is TGCGCCAGCAGGCCTTCCCCCGAAATCTCTGGAAACACCATATATTTT. Translated: CASRPSPEISGNTIYF.